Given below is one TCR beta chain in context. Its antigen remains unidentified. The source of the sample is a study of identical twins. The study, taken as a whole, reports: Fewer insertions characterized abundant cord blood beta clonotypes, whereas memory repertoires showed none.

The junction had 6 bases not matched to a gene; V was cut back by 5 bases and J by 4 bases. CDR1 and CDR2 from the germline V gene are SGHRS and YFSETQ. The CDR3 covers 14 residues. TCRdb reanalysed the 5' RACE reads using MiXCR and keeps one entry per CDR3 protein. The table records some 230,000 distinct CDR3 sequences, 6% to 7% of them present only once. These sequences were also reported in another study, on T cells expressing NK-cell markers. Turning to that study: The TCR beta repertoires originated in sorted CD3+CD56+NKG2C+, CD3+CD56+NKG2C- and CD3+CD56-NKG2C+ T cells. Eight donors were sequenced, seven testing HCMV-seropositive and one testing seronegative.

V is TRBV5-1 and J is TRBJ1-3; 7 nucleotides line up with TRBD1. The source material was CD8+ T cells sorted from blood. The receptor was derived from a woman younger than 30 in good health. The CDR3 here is CASRPTGLGNTIYF. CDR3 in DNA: TGCGCCAGCAGGCCGACAGGGTTGGGAAACACCATATATTTT.